The rows below give T cell receptor beta chains drawn from one sample of a study of vaccination and CD4 T cells after COVID-19. These receptors' targets are unknown. TCRdb passed the PCR reads through MiXCR, listing each CDR3 protein once. The data contain about 17,000 distinct CDR3 sequences, 70% of them singletons. Input material: CD4+ T cells from blood, cultured in vitro. These receptors all come from a human donor who had recovered from COVID-19. The CDR3 runs from the conserved cysteine through the conserved F or W. D genes are given only for firm matches. A row's size may be missing; if present it is once, few, many or a size class.

j_call | d_call | clone_size | v_call | cdr3_aa | cdr3_nt
TRBJ2-5 | TRBD1 | . | TRBV6-1 | CASRVTAGGETQYF | TGTGCCAGCAGAGTTACGGCAGGGGGAGAGACCCAGTACTTC
TRBJ1-5 | TRBD1 | . | TRBV19 | CASSRGPTGYQPQHF | TGTGCCAGTAGTAGGGGCCCGACAGGGTATCAGCCCCAGCATTTT
TRBJ1-6 | TRBD1 | . | TRBV2 | CASSRTGRNSPLHF | TGTGCCAGCAGCCGGACAGGGAGGAATTCACCCCTCCACTTT
TRBJ1-1 | TRBD1 | . | TRBV10-1 | CASSEDREKGVNTEAFF | TGCGCCAGCAGTGAGGACAGGGAAAAAGGGGTGAACACTGAAGCTTTCTTT
TRBJ1-5 | . | few | TRBV19 | CASSSPWGARNQPQHF | TGTGCCAGTAGTTCCCCGTGGGGGGCAAGGAATCAGCCCCAGCATTTT
TRBJ1-2 | . | . | TRBV28 | CAILTNQVYGYTF | TGTGCCATCCTCACCAACCAGGTTTATGGCTACACCTTC
TRBJ1-1 | . | . | TRBV19 | CASSIRGAQAFF | TGTGCCAGTAGTATACGAGGGGCTCAGGCTTTCTTT
TRBJ2-7 | . | . | TRBV27 | CASSFSRGYEQYF | TGTGCCAGCAGTTTCAGCCGCGGCTACGAGCAGTACTTC
TRBJ1-1 | . | . | TRBV19 | CASTTMTGRPEAFF | TGTGCCAGCACCACCATGACGGGGCGACCTGAAGCTTTCTTT
TRBJ2-5 | . | . | TRBV15 | CATSRDGPGTSETQYF | TGTGCCACCAGCAGAGATGGCCCGGGTACCTCGGAGACCCAGTACTTC
TRBJ1-2 | . | . | TRBV20-1 | CSASPEGRTYGYTF | TGCAGTGCTAGTCCCGAGGGACGGACTTATGGCTACACCTTC
TRBJ1-5 | . | . | TRBV6-1 | CASGPSIGNQPQHF | TGTGCCAGCGGCCCATCGATCGGGAATCAGCCCCAGCATTTT
TRBJ1-3 | . | . | TRBV20-1 | CSATQGSNTGNTIYF | TGCAGTGCTACACAGGGTTCAAATACTGGAAACACCATATATTTT
TRBJ1-1 | . | few | TRBV20-1 | CSASGAEVEAFF | TGCAGTGCATCCGGGGCAGAGGTTGAAGCTTTCTTT
TRBJ2-5 | . | once | TRBV2 | CASSEVRGTQETQYF | TGTGCCAGCAGTGAAGTGAGGGGCACCCAAGAGACCCAGTACTTC
TRBJ2-5 | TRBD2 | . | TRBV20-1 | CSARQGGRETQYF | TGCAGTGCTAGACAGGGCGGGAGGGAGACCCAGTACTTC
TRBJ2-5 | . | once | TRBV5-1 | CASSSRQETQYF | TGCGCCAGCAGCTCGAGACAAGAGACCCAGTACTTC
TRBJ1-1 | . | . | TRBV27 | CASSLLKGTEAFF | TGTGCCAGCAGTTTATTGAAGGGCACTGAAGCTTTCTTT
TRBJ1-1 | . | . | TRBV6-1 | CASSETGMNTEAFF | TGTGCCAGCAGTGAGACAGGTATGAACACTGAAGCTTTCTTT
TRBJ2-2 | . | . | TRBV2 | CASSGDVNTGELFF | TGTGCCAGCAGCGGCGACGTGAACACCGGGGAGCTGTTTTTT
TRBJ2-3 | TRBD2 | . | TRBV15 | CATSRVTSGGPSTDTQYF | TGTGCCACCAGCAGAGTGACTAGCGGGGGCCCTAGCACAGATACGCAGTATTTT
TRBJ1-6 | TRBD1 | . | TRBV20-1 | CSARVTGGTPLHF | TGCAGTGCTAGAGTTACAGGGGGGACCCCCCTCCACTTT
TRBJ2-1 | . | . | TRBV6-1 | CASSEGLTGDYLKF | TGTGCCAGCAGTGAAGGACTGACAGGGGACTACTTAAAATTC
TRBJ1-5 | . | . | TRBV20-1 | CSARGRWSNQPQHF | TGCAGTGCTAGAGGCCGGTGGAGCAATCAGCCCCAGCATTTT
TRBJ1-3 | TRBD1 | . | TRBV7-2 | CASSLRGGNTIYF | TGTGCCAGCAGCCTCAGGGGGGGAAACACCATATATTTT
TRBJ2-3 | . | few | TRBV7-2 | CASSPLGLSTDTQYF | TGTGCCAGCAGCCCGTTAGGACTGAGCACAGATACGCAGTATTTT
TRBJ1-1 | . | . | TRBV20-1 | CSANPPGVNTEAFF | TGCAGTGCCAACCCCCCCGGGGTTAACACTGAAGCTTTCTTT
TRBJ1-1 | . | . | TRBV7-9 | CASGPGGTEAFF | TGTGCCAGCGGTCCTGGCGGCACTGAAGCTTTCTTT
TRBJ1-5 | TRBD1 | once | TRBV2 | CASSTDRDQPQHF | TGTGCCAGCAGTACCGACAGGGATCAGCCCCAGCATTTT
TRBJ1-2 | TRBD1 | . | TRBV7-9 | CASSLSGTGGKISGYTF | TGTGCCAGCAGCTTGTCCGGGACAGGGGGCAAAATTAGCGGCTACACCTTC
TRBJ2-3 | . | once | TRBV4-1 | CASSQDLSTDTQYF | TGCGCTAGCAGCCAAGACTTATCAACAGATACGCAGTATTTT
TRBJ2-5 | . | once | TRBV7-9 | CASSEGVQETQYF | TGTGCCAGCAGCGAGGGGGTCCAAGAGACCCAGTACTTC
TRBJ2-1 | . | . | TRBV7-2 | CASSLPTYDEQFF | TGTGCCAGCAGCTTGCCAACCTACGATGAGCAGTTCTTC
TRBJ1-2 | TRBD1 | . | TRBV11-3 | CASSPLIGVQGAVGYTF | TGTGCCAGCAGCCCGCTTATAGGGGTTCAGGGGGCCGTTGGCTACACCTTC
TRBJ1-2 | . | . | TRBV19 | CASSIASGKRPYGYTF | TGTGCCAGTAGTATAGCATCGGGGAAAAGGCCCTATGGCTACACCTTC
TRBJ2-3 | . | once | TRBV12-3/TRBV12-4 | CASSLAARDTQYF | TGTGCCAGCAGTCTGGCAGCGAGGGATACGCAGTATTTT
TRBJ1-5 | . | few | TRBV7-9 | CASSPGGLGQPQHF | TGTGCCAGCAGCCCGGGGGGTTTGGGGCAGCCCCAGCATTTT
TRBJ1-1 | . | once | TRBV6-1 | CASSPTSGGRRTEAFF | TGTGCCAGCAGCCCCACCTCGGGGGGGCGAAGGACTGAAGCTTTCTTT
TRBJ2-2 | TRBD1 | . | TRBV6-5 | CASSYGQGARLTGELFF | TGTGCCAGCAGTTACGGCCAGGGGGCGCGGTTGACCGGGGAGCTGTTTTTT
TRBJ2-7 | TRBD1 | once | TRBV11-1 | CASSLLRDRVYEQYF | TGTGCCAGCAGCTTACTCCGGGACAGGGTCTACGAGCAGTACTTC
TRBJ2-1 | . | . | TRBV20-1 | CSARDLKLLGLLGGYNEQFF | TGCAGTGCTAGAGATCTTAAACTCCTCGGCCTGCTAGGGGGATACAATGAGCAGTTCTTC
TRBJ1-2 | TRBD1 | . | TRBV27 | CASTFADRVSYGYTF | TGTGCCAGCACCTTTGCTGACAGGGTGAGCTATGGCTACACCTTC
TRBJ2-2 | . | . | TRBV7-2 | CASSLAGRTGELFF | TGTGCCAGCAGCTTAGCGGGCAGGACCGGGGAGCTGTTTTTT
TRBJ2-6 | . | . | TRBV11-3 | CASSLEFLSGANVLTF | TGTGCCAGCAGCTTAGAGTTCCTCTCTGGGGCCAACGTCCTGACTTTC
TRBJ1-5 | . | . | TRBV7-9 | CASSLGAGRPQHF | TGTGCCAGCAGCTTAGGGGCAGGGAGGCCCCAGCATTTT
TRBJ2-3 | . | . | TRBV19 | CASSFRTDTQYF | TGTGCCAGTAGTTTTCGCACAGATACGCAGTATTTT
TRBJ2-3 | TRBD2 | few | TRBV15 | CATSRDDSSGRVDTQYF | TGTGCCACCAGCAGAGATGATAGTAGCGGGAGGGTCGATACGCAGTATTTT
TRBJ1-2 | . | few | TRBV6-1 | CASRAERIYGYTF | TGTGCCAGCAGAGCCGAGAGGATCTATGGCTACACCTTC